Shown below are 30 T cell receptor beta chains from a single sample sequenced in a study of OX40 agonist ivuxolimab in advanced cancers. The table came from immunoSEQ multiplex PCR; TCRdb's copy has only in-frame clones and leaves some out. The sample has 98,000 or so clones, just under 85% seen once. The sample was CD4+ or CD8+ T cells sorted from blood, taken in a trial of the OX40 agonist ivuxolimab. These receptors all stem from an adult with an advanced solid tumor such as melanoma, head and neck, liver or kidney cancer.

The chain employs TRBV6-6 and TRBJ2-6; tentative D call: TRBD2 (6 bases). Per the germline V gene, CDR1 is MNHNY and CDR2 is SVGAGI (reference sequence). V lost 4 bases to trimming and J lost 0 bases, with 7 bases between them. This CDR3 contains 15 residues. CDR3 DNA sequence: TGTGCCAGCAGTTGGGGGGACTCTGGGGCCAACGTCCTGACTTTC. This translates into CASSWGDSGANVLTF.

The chain recombines TRBV28 with TRBJ1-6; 7 bases match TRBD1. Germline V gene sequence: CDR1 MDHEN, CDR2 SYDVKM. CDR3 length equals 15 residues. J gave up 6 bases and V 3 bases, and 5 bases lay outside the gene matches. CDR3 protein: CASSLKGAVNSPLHF. In DNA, the CDR3 is TGTGCCAGCAGTTTGAAGGGGGCGGTTAATTCACCCCTCCACTTT.

The chain has TRBV11-2 and TRBJ2-4; D not resolved. V dropped 1 base and J dropped 0 bases, with 7 bases sitting between them. Germline V CDR1 and CDR2: SGHAT, FQNNGV. The CDR3 has 15 residues. CDR3 DNA: TGTGCCAGCAGCTTAGCAGCAATAGCCAAAAACATTCAGTACTTC. Protein sequence: CASSLAAIAKNIQYF. Full variable domain (missing parts from reference TRBV11-2 and TRBJ2-4): EAGVAQSPRYKIIEKRQSVAFWCNPISGHATLYWYQQILGQGPKLLIQFQNNGVVDDSQLPKDRFSAERLKGVDSTLKIQPAKLEDSAVYLCASSLAAIAKNIQYFGAGTRLSVL.

This chain connects TRBV6-6 to TRBJ2-2; 11 nucleotides match TRBD2. This CDR3 has 14 amino acids. The germline CDR1 and CDR2 sequences are MNHNY and SVGAGI (reference sequence). V lost 5 bases to trimming and J lost 7 bases; unmatched junction nucleotides: 3. CDR3 DNA sequence: TGTGCCAGCAGTCTGACTAGCGGGGACGGGGAGCTGTTTTTT. It codes for CASSLTSGDGELFF.

The chain has TRBV6-5 and TRBJ1-2; D is perhaps TRBD1 (6 bases). The CDR3 has 13 amino acids. The V end was cut by 6 bases, the J end by 0 bases, with 8 bases between. Germline V gene data show CDR1 as MNHEY and CDR2 as SVGAGI. In DNA, the CDR3 is TGTGCCAGCAGGCGACAGGCTAACTATGGCTACACCTTC. This sequence encodes CASRRQANYGYTF.

The rearrangement joins TRBV11-2 to TRBJ1-1; D is unresolved. Per the germline V gene, CDR1 is SGHAT and CDR2 is FQNNGV. Trimming removed 2 bases from V and 10 bases from J, with 14 bases in between. The CDR3 sequence is 13 residues long. This CDR3 reads CASSLNVLPIAFF. DNA of the CDR3: TGTGCCAGCAGCTTAAACGTCCTTCCAATAGCTTTCTTT.

V gene TRBV6-5 combines with J gene TRBJ2-1; D unclear. The CDR3 runs to 11 residues. Germline V gives CDR1 MNHEY, CDR2 SVGAGI. Trimming took 6 bases from V and 4 from J, leaving 4 bases between them. In nucleotides, the CDR3 is TGTGCCAGCAGGACTTACAATGAGCAGTTCTTC. Translated: CASRTYNEQFF.

This chain connects TRBV27 to TRBJ1-5; the match to TRBD1 covers 8 bases. The V gene's germline CDR1 is MNHEY and CDR2 SMNVEV (reference sequence). V trimming: 6 bases; J trimming: 6 bases; junction bases outside the gene matches: 7. This CDR3 comprises 14 residues. The CDR3 nucleotides are TGTGCCAGCAGCTGGACAGGGTTGGGTCAGCCCCAGCATTTT. Its translation: CASSWTGLGQPQHF.

In this sample, this clone turned up once. The rearrangement links TRBV30 to TRBJ1-2, with 7 bases identical to TRBD1. Germline V gene sequence: CDR1 GTSNPN, CDR2 SVGIG (reference sequence). V shed 1 base and J 4 bases; nucleotides not matched to a gene: 6. The CDR3 runs to 14 residues. DNA for the CDR3: TGTGCCTGGAGTGCTCAACAGGGGTCCTATGGCTACACCTTC. It specifies CAWSAQQGSYGYTF. Based on the CDR3 plus reference TRBV30 and TRBJ1-2, the full variable domain is SQTIHQWPATLVQPVGSPLSLECTVEGTSNPNLYWYRQAAGRGLQLLFYSVGIGQISSEVPQNLSASRPQDRQFILSSKKLLLSDSGFYLCAWSAQQGSYGYTFGSGTRLTVV.

The chain carries TRBV28 and TRBJ1-2; no reliable D call. V lost 5 bases and J 4 bases, leaving 8 bases between the germline ends. This CDR3 comprises 12 residues. Germline lookup yields CDR1 MDHEN and CDR2 SYDVKM. In DNA form, the CDR3 reads TGTGCCAGCAGTAAGGGCCGCTATGGCTACACCTTC. This gives the protein CASSKGRYGYTF.

V and J are TRBV7-8 and TRBJ1-1, with 8 positions matching TRBD1. This CDR3 has 15 amino acids. CDR1 is SGHVS, CDR2 FQNEAQ, per germline. The J segment lost 10 bases and the V segment lost 6 bases, leaving 16 bases of the junction unmatched. The CDR3 spells CASRPPGQAPLTAFF. For the CDR3, the DNA is TGTGCCAGCAGGCCCCCGGGACAGGCACCCCTCACAGCTTTCTTT.

This clone was found a few times. This chain connects TRBV5-1 to TRBJ2-5; 9 bases align to TRBD1. The germline CDR1 and CDR2 sequences are SGHRS and YFSETQ. J was trimmed by 5 bases and V by 4 bases; bases with no gene match: 9. The CDR3 runs to 15 residues. The CDR3 sequence: CASSPGQGFSETQYF. The CDR3 coding sequence is TGCGCCAGCAGCCCCGGACAGGGGTTTTCGGAGACCCAGTACTTC.

The chain joins TRBV11-2 to TRBJ2-7; TRBD2 matches at 10 bases. Losses at the gene ends were 0 bases for V and 4 bases for J; bases not matched to a gene: 9. Germline loops: CDR1 SGHAT, CDR2 FQNNGV. The CDR3 sequence is 17 residues long. This CDR3 reads CASSLDSPAGGGYEQYF. The DNA of the CDR3 is TGTGCCAGCAGCTTAGATTCCCCAGCGGGAGGGGGGTACGAGCAGTACTTC.

With regard to this clone: Other nucleotide sequences in the sample specify the same CDR3. CDR3 coding DNA: TGTGCCAGCTCACGTCAAGAGACCCAGTACTTC. Its translation is CASSRQETQYF. The rearrangement uses TRBV18 and TRBJ2-5; no definite D call. From germline, CDR1 is KGHSH and CDR2 LQKENI. The CDR3 has 11 amino acids. The V and J ends lost 4 bases and 2 bases respectively, with 2 bases between them.

The gene calls are TRBV9 and TRBJ2-7; D is unresolved. CDR1 and CDR2 (germline): SGDLS, YYNGEE. This CDR3 comprises 15 residues. V was cut by 0 bases and J by 2 bases, with 12 bases left in between. CDR3 DNA: TGTGCCAGCAGCGTAGCTGGAGACGGAACCTACGAGCAGTACTTC. Encoded protein: CASSVAGDGTYEQYF.

The chain uses TRBV28 and TRBJ1-5; D remains unclear. The CDR3 covers 15 residues. The ends were cut back, 6 bases at V and 4 bases at J, with 16 bases in the middle. Germline CDR1 is MDHEN and CDR2 is SYDVKM. The CDR3 region is CASRRRRTQNQPQHF. The DNA of the CDR3 is TGTGCCAGCAGGCGGCGGCGGACCCAAAATCAGCCCCAGCATTTT.

The chain is built from TRBV9 and TRBJ2-7; a weak D match, TRBD1 (6 bases). In germline, CDR1 is SGDLS, CDR2 YYNGEE. Trimming pared 3 bases from V and 7 bases from J, leaving 17 bases between. The CDR3 totals 14 residues. DNA for the CDR3: TGTGCCAGCAGCGCTCAGGACAGAGTCACAGAGCAGTACTTC. Translating gives CASSAQDRVTEQYF.

This clone came up once. The CDR3 spells CASSLAGTSLYEQYF. DNA of the CDR3: TGCGCCAGCAGCTTAGCCGGGACTAGCTTGTACGAGCAGTACTTC. This chain joins TRBV5-1 and TRBJ2-7; 9 bases are a match to TRBD2. The length of the CDR3 is 15 residues. The V and J ends lost 2 bases and 4 bases, in that order; junction bases with no gene match: 7. Germline CDR1 and CDR2: SGHRS and YFSETQ. Variable domain in full (rest from reference TRBV5-1 and TRBJ2-7): KAGVTQTPRYLIKTRGQQVTLSCSPISGHRSVSWYQQTPGQGLQFLFEYFSETQRNKGNFPGRFSGRQFSNSRSEMNVSTLELGDSALYLCASSLAGTSLYEQYFGPGTRLTVT.

The chain couples TRBV14 to TRBJ1-4; 9 positions agree with TRBD1. Trimming at V came to 4 bases and at J to 7 bases, leaving 7 bases not matched to a gene. The CDR3 has 15 residues. Germline CDR1 is SGHDN and CDR2 is FVKESK. CDR3 loop: CASSPDRGSGEKLFF. Written as DNA, the CDR3 is TGTGCCAGCAGCCCCGACAGGGGGTCGGGTGAAAAACTGTTTTTT.

This chain uses TRBV7-2 with TRBJ2-7, with no clear D. Germline CDR1 is SGHTA and CDR2 is FQGNSA. The CDR3 extends over 15 amino acids. Trimming took 1 base from V and 5 from J, leaving 15 bases between them. CDR3 in amino acids: CASSLVARSANEQYF. The CDR3 DNA sequence: TGTGCCAGCAGCTTAGTGGCTAGGTCGGCCAACGAGCAGTACTTC.

The rearrangement joins TRBV6-6 to TRBJ1-3; the D gene is possibly TRBD1 (5 bases). Between the trimmed V and J ends, which lost 9 bases and 3 bases, there was a span of 9 bases. Germline CDR1 MNHNY, CDR2 SVGAGI (reference sequence). The CDR3 runs to 12 residues. The CDR3 region is CASQGFGNTIYF. The CDR3 bases are TGTGCCAGTCAGGGTTTTGGAAACACCATATATTTT.

This clone has only one observation. The chain carries TRBV4-1 and TRBJ1-1, with 8 bases matching TRBD1. The CDR3 contains 13 residues. V shed 6 bases and J 6 bases; nucleotides not matched to a gene: 6. CDR1 is MGHRA, CDR2 YSYEKL, per germline. CDR3 in amino acids: CASRWDRRSEAFF. The DNA for the CDR3 is TGCGCCAGCAGGTGGGACAGGCGGTCTGAAGCTTTCTTT.

This sequence joins TRBV5-4 and TRBJ2-2, with D hard to call. Per the germline V gene, CDR1 is SGHNT and CDR2 is YYREEE (reference sequence). Between the trimmed V and J ends, which lost 2 bases and 6 bases, there was a span of 17 bases. This CDR3 is 16 amino acids long. The CDR3 here is CASSLQLVVKAGELFF. The CDR3 nucleotides are TGTGCCAGCAGCTTACAGTTGGTAGTTAAGGCCGGGGAGCTGTTTTTT. Complete variable domain (other parts from reference TRBV5-4 and TRBJ2-2): ETGVTQSPTHLIKTRGQQVTLRCSSQSGHNTVSWYQQALGQGPQFIFQYYREEENGRGNFPPRFSGLQFPNYSSELNVNALELDDSALYLCASSLQLVVKAGELFFGEGSRLTVL.

The V and J genes are TRBV15 and TRBJ2-1; 7 bases line up with TRBD1. This CDR3 has 14 residues. The germline V gene has CDR1 LNHNV and CDR2 YYDKDF (reference sequence). V lost 2 bases and J lost 7; bases outside the gene matches: 5. CDR3 residues: CATSRPGGWNEQFF. Written as DNA, the CDR3 is TGTGCCACCAGCAGACCAGGGGGTTGGAATGAGCAGTTCTTC.

The chain carries TRBV6-1 and TRBJ1-1, with 9 bases fitting TRBD1. V lost 11 bases, J lost 3 bases, and 7 bases stayed unmatched. CDR1 and CDR2 from the germline V gene are MNHNS and SASEGT. The CDR3 extends over 13 amino acids. The DNA of the CDR3 is TGTGCCGGGGGACAGGGCGGTTACACTGAAGCTTTCTTT. Protein sequence: CAGGQGGYTEAFF.

The chain couples TRBV5-1 to TRBJ2-5, with unresolved D. CDR1 is SGHRS, CDR2 YFSETQ, per germline. V was clipped by 1 base and J by 5 bases, with 9 bases between them. The CDR3 consists of 13 residues. The DNA of the CDR3 is TGCGCCAGCAGCTTGAGGCAGAGGGAGACCCAGTACTTC. Protein sequence: CASSLRQRETQYF.

This sequence joins TRBV15 and TRBJ2-5; 12 positions agree with TRBD2. After removal of 11 bases from V and 5 bases from J, the junction contained 18 bases not matched to a gene. Germline CDR1 is LNHNV and CDR2 is YYDKDF (reference sequence). This CDR3 is 17 amino acids long. The CDR3 nucleotides read TGTGCCGCCTCTGAAGGACTAGCGGGATTGGTTCGGGAGACCCAGTACTTC. It is translated as CAASEGLAGLVRETQYF. Together with reference TRBV15 and TRBJ2-5, the CDR3 gives the full variable domain: DAMVIQNPRYQVTQFGKPVTLSCSQTLNHNVMYWYQQKSSQAPKLLFHYYDKDFNNEADTPDNFQSRRPNTSFCFLDIRSPGLGDTAMYLCAASEGLAGLVRETQYFGPGTRLLVL.

This clone has a single count. The chain couples TRBV6-5 to TRBJ1-1; D gene uncertain. The CDR3 has 11 residues. V was pared by 6 bases and J by 3 bases, with 5 bases between. Per the germline V gene, CDR1 is MNHEY and CDR2 is SVGAGI. The CDR3 coding sequence is TGTGCCAGCAGCTTCGACACTGAAGCTTTCTTT. Its translation: CASSFDTEAFF.

The chain has TRBV30 and TRBJ2-1, with D hard to call. V lost 2 bases and J lost 3, with 14 bases in between. The length of the CDR3 is 15 residues. Looked up from germline, CDR1 is GTSNPN and CDR2 is SVGIG (reference sequence). Written as DNA, the CDR3 is TGTGCCTGGAGTAAGCCGCCTCCCTTCTACAATGAGCAGTTCTTC. Its translation: CAWSKPPPFYNEQFF.

This chain joins TRBV5-1 and TRBJ1-3; D gene unclear. Deletions cut 3 bases from V and 0 bases from J, with 13 bases between. The CDR3 is 16 amino acids. Germline CDR1 reads SGHRS; CDR2 reads YFSETQ. CDR3 region: CASSSSLQSSGNTIYF. DNA of the CDR3: TGCGCCAGCAGCTCGAGCCTACAGAGCTCTGGAAACACCATATATTTT. The variable domain in full, with the rest retrieved from reference TRBV5-1 and TRBJ1-3, is KAGVTQTPRYLIKTRGQQVTLSCSPISGHRSVSWYQQTPGQGLQFLFEYFSETQRNKGNFPGRFSGRQFSNSRSEMNVSTLELGDSALYLCASSSSLQSSGNTIYFGEGSWLTVV.